This T cell receptor beta chain was identified during a study of naive and memory T cell subsets. The CDR3 is 15 amino acids. The germline gives CDR1 KGHSH, CDR2 LQKENI. V shed 4 bases and J 6 bases; nucleotides not matched to a gene: 7. A UMI-containing oligonucleotide was joined by 3' ligation to the TCR cDNA template. Adult healthy volunteers gave 2.5 ml peripheral blood for whole-blood RNA. Ligated cDNA underwent four rounds of PCR with nested alpha and beta constant region primers and SP2. A single record per CDR3 protein comes from TCRdb applying MiXCR to the 5' RACE reads. The sample has about 62,000 distinct CDR3 sequences, approximately 8% seen once.

The TCR sequence derives from a female donor in good health. The chain carries TRBV18 and TRBJ2-1, with 9 bases fitting TRBD1. The CDR3 region has the DNA TGTGCCAGCTCACTAGGGACAGGGACATCCAATGAGCAGTTCTTC. It specifies CASSLGTGTSNEQFF.